This TCR beta chain stems from a study of blood T cells in healthy people across ages. Sample-barcoded 5' priming and a J-beta primer mix drove a second PCR of about 7 to 11 cycles. The template-switch adaptor was a 5' adaptor with 12 random nucleotides. It tagged each cDNA molecule. Every sample returned 2.5 million or more CDR3-containing paired-end reads. Each CDR3 protein gets one entry after TCRdb re-called the 5' RACE reads with MiXCR. The table records about a million distinct CDR3 sequences, around two fifths of them present only once. The CDR3 contains 14 residues. Germline V lookup: CDR1 MNHNS, CDR2 SASEGT. As regards this clonotype: Its specificity is not known. At one end, the junction sequence differs from germline, possibly due to a read error.

Whole-study findings and limits: Estimates based on one million T cells were treated as lower bounds. The lack of PBMC sorting stopped any conclusive naive versus antigen-experienced comparison.

This TCR came from a man aged 18 to 29 in good health. V is TRBV6-1 and J is TRBJ1-2; 8 bases are a match to TRBD1. The sequencing sample was made of blood. In DNA, the CDR3 is TGTGCCAGCAGCCCGGGACAGGTGGAAAATGGCTACAACTTC. Its protein is CASSPGQVENGYNF.